The 16 T cell receptor beta chains below were found in one sample sequenced in a study of control samples from healthy donors and cancer patients. TCRdb's table, derived via immunoSEQ multiplex PCR, lists solely in-frame clones and lacks some. This table holds tens of thousands of clones, approximately 90% found once. The sequenced sample consisted of PBMCs. Every receptor here comes from a woman aged 55-70 years with head and neck cancer.

CDR3 in amino acids: CSAIHPLGGYEQYF. CDR3 nucleotide sequence: TGCAGCGCTATCCACCCCCTGGGGGGCTACGAGCAGTACTTC. The chain links TRBV29-1 to TRBJ2-7, with D tentatively TRBD2 (6 bases). Germline CDR1 SQVTM, CDR2 ANQGSEA. The CDR3 is 14 amino acids. V dropped 7 bases and J dropped 3 bases, with 19 bases sitting between them.

The V gene is TRBV10-3, the J gene TRBJ2-3; a weak D match, TRBD2 (6 bases). CDR3 length: 16 amino acids. Per germline, CDR1 ENHRY and CDR2 SYGVKD. V was clipped by 4 bases and J by 2 bases, with 16 bases between them. In DNA, the CDR3 is TGTGCCATCAGTGGGTCGGCAGCGGGTACCACAGATACGCAGTATTTT. This sequence encodes CAISGSAAGTTDTQYF.

The rearrangement uses TRBV6-6 and TRBJ1-6; D is unclear. The CDR3 has 15 residues. The germline gives CDR1 MNHNY, CDR2 SVGAGI (reference sequence). V dropped 0 bases and J dropped 5 bases, with 8 bases sitting between them. The CDR3 DNA reads as TGTGCCAGCAGTTACTCAAGGTTAAATAATTCACCCCTCCACTTT. Its translation is CASSYSRLNNSPLHF.

The rearrangement links TRBV10-3 to TRBJ1-1, with TRBD1 matching over 8 bases. With V trimmed by 7 bases and J by 3 bases, 4 bases remained unmatched. This CDR3 has 13 residues. Germline V lookup: CDR1 ENHRY, CDR2 SYGVKD. CDR3 bases: TGTGCCATCACCAAGACAGGGGACACTGAAGCTTTCTTT. It codes for CAITKTGDTEAFF.

The V gene is TRBV27, the J gene TRBJ1-4; no firm D call. CDR3 length: 16 residues. Trimming took 6 bases from V and 0 from J, leaving 14 bases between them. CDR1 MNHEY and CDR2 SMNVEV come from the germline V gene (reference sequence). In nucleotides, the CDR3 is TGTGCCAGCAGGTTCAGCTGGGTTGCAACTAATGAAAAACTGTTTTTT. Protein product: CASRFSWVATNEKLFF.

This rearrangement joins TRBV5-5 to TRBJ2-1, with D unresolved. The germline CDR1 and CDR2 sequences are SGHKS and YYEKEE (reference sequence). The germline V and J ends were trimmed by 0 bases and 1 base, with 8 bases remaining between them. This CDR3 has 15 amino acids. The CDR3 reads CASSLESWSYNEQFF. The CDR3 nucleotides are TGTGCCAGCAGCTTGGAGTCCTGGTCCTACAATGAGCAGTTCTTC.

The rearrangement uses TRBV4-2 and TRBJ2-5; possible D gene TRBD2, 5 bases. The V end lost 1 base, the J end lost 5 bases, and 14 bases lay between the germline ends. This CDR3 has 15 amino acids. Germline V gene data show CDR1 as LGHNA and CDR2 as YNFKEQ. Here the CDR3 DNA reads TGTGCCAGCAGCCAAGTCTTAGCTAGCATGGAGACCCAGTACTTC. It yields the protein CASSQVLASMETQYF.

The genes are TRBV19 and TRBJ1-5; D uncertain. The CDR3 loop spans 14 amino acids. V lost 5 bases and J 0 bases, leaving 8 bases between the germline ends. The germline gives CDR1 LNHDA, CDR2 SQIVND (reference sequence). The CDR3 loop is CASSEGNSNQPQHF. The CDR3 region has the DNA TGTGCCAGTAGTGAAGGGAATAGCAATCAGCCCCAGCATTTT.

The V and J genes are TRBV9 and TRBJ2-1; 9 nucleotides agree with TRBD2. The germline CDR1 and CDR2 sequences are SGDLS and YYNGEE. The CDR3 has 14 residues. Unmatched junction bases numbered 1, after V lost 2 bases and J lost 4 bases. Written as DNA, the CDR3 is TGTGCCAGCAGCGTGACTAGCGGTTACAATGAGCAGTTCTTC. Translated, it gives CASSVTSGYNEQFF.

This clone was recorded once. The chain uses TRBV15 and TRBJ1-2; maybe TRBD1 (6 bases). V gave up 4 bases and J gave up 4 bases, with 13 bases separating them. CDR1 LNHNV and CDR2 YYDKDF come from the germline V gene (reference sequence). This CDR3 comprises 14 residues. The CDR3 DNA reads as TGTGCCACCAGCACGACAGGCCTCGGCTATGGCTACACCTTC. Translation gives CATSTTGLGYGYTF.

The CDR3 DNA sequence: TGTGCCAGCAGTTTAGGCCTGGGACAGCCTAACTATGGCTACACCTTC. This encodes CASSLGLGQPNYGYTF. The chain couples TRBV28 to TRBJ1-2, with TRBD1 identical over 7 bases. Trimming took 2 bases from V and 0 from J; bases not matched to a gene: 6. The CDR3 sequence is 16 residues long. From germline, CDR1 is MDHEN and CDR2 SYDVKM.

The chain carries TRBV5-4 and TRBJ1-2; 9 bases match TRBD1. With 3 bases clipped from V and 8 bases from J, the junction kept 5 bases outside the gene matches. The length of the CDR3 is 13 residues. The germline V gene encodes CDR1 SGHNT and CDR2 YYREEE (reference sequence). The CDR3: CASSYAGQGGYTF. The CDR3 bases are TGTGCCAGCAGCTACGCGGGACAGGGCGGCTACACCTTC.

The CDR3 loop is CASSLGRGLDEQYF. The DNA for the CDR3 is TGTGCCAGCAGTTTGGGCAGGGGGTTAGACGAGCAGTACTTC. The J gene is TRBJ2-7, the V gene TRBV28, with 7 nucleotides matching TRBD1. V shed 3 bases and J 5 bases; nucleotides not matched to a gene: 7. The CDR3 totals 14 residues. Looked up from germline, CDR1 is MDHEN and CDR2 is SYDVKM.

The J gene is TRBJ1-1, the V gene TRBV7-2; D is unresolved. This CDR3 spans 12 amino acids. Germline CDR1 SGHTA, CDR2 FQGNSA. V shed 3 bases and J shed 5 bases, with 7 bases lying between them. Here the CDR3 DNA reads TGTGCCAGCAGCTTCTCTGGGACTGAAGCTTTCTTT. Its translation: CASSFSGTEAFF.

The V and J genes are TRBV5-1 and TRBJ1-3, with TRBD1 as a possible D gene (5 bases). Between the trimmed V and J ends, which lost 0 bases and 3 bases, there was a span of 19 bases. The length of the CDR3 is 18 residues. Germline CDR1 reads SGHRS; CDR2 reads YFSETQ. The CDR3 here is CASSLAPAPGARGNTIYF. In nucleotides, the CDR3 is TGCGCCAGCAGCTTGGCTCCGGCTCCCGGGGCCCGTGGAAACACCATATATTTT. Full variable domain (rest looked up from reference TRBV5-1 and TRBJ1-3): KAGVTQTPRYLIKTRGQQVTLSCSPISGHRSVSWYQQTPGQGLQFLFEYFSETQRNKGNFPGRFSGRQFSNSRSEMNVSTLELGDSALYLCASSLAPAPGARGNTIYFGEGSWLTVV.

The rearrangement uses TRBV6-2 or TRBV6-3 and TRBJ2-1; 9 bases are a match to TRBD1. Germline V gene data show CDR1 as MNHEY and CDR2 as SVGEGT. The CDR3 spans 15 residues. V shed 2 bases, J shed 8 bases, and the junction held 7 bases outside the gene matches. The CDR3 DNA sequence: TGTGCCAGCAGTTACATACAGGGGGCTATGGATGAGCAGTTCTTC. Translated: CASSYIQGAMDEQFF.